Below, 9 T cell receptor beta chains from the same sample are listed, as sequenced in a study of blood T cell repertoires in COVID-19. The repertoire was sequenced with immunoSEQ multiplex PCR; TCRdb's copy has only in-frame clones and lacks some. Altogether almost 250,000 clones are present, 65% to 90% being singletons, with the ten largest covering 8.5% to 9.5%. The sequencing sample was made of PBMCs or T cells enriched from blood (not recorded which). The receptor set was obtained from a woman in her forties or fifties with acute COVID-19.

The genes are TRBV3-1 (or the pseudogene TRBV3-2) and TRBJ2-3; D is ambiguous. The CDR3 has 15 amino acids. V lost 0 bases to trimming and J lost 0 bases, with 7 bases between them. Germline V gives CDR1 LGHDT, CDR2 YNNKEL (reference sequence). The CDR3 is CASSQDIVSTDTQYF. Here the CDR3 DNA reads TGTGCCAGCAGCCAAGATATCGTTAGCACAGATACGCAGTATTTT.

The chain is built from TRBV18 and TRBJ1-2; D gene unclear. Germline values: CDR1 KGHSH, CDR2 LQKENI. Trimming pared 2 bases from V and 4 bases from J, leaving 14 bases between. CDR3 size: 15 residues. CDR3 sequence reads: CASSPSPGEGYGYTF. DNA of the CDR3: TGTGCCAGCTCACCATCTCCGGGAGAGGGCTATGGCTACACCTTC.

This chain links TRBV6-5 with TRBJ1-1; 8 bases are shared with TRBD1. The CDR3 has 11 residues. CDR1 is MNHEY, CDR2 SVGAGI, per germline. Germline trimming cut 8 bases from V and 8 bases from J; bases unmatched to any gene: 4. CDR3 amino acids: CASHGQGEAFF. The CDR3 DNA reads TGTGCCAGCCATGGACAGGGAGAAGCTTTCTTT.

The chain is built from TRBV6-5 and TRBJ1-3; possible D gene TRBD1, 5 bases. This CDR3 is 13 amino acids long. The germline V gene encodes CDR1 MNHEY and CDR2 SVGAGI. The V end lost 7 bases, the J end lost 4 bases, and 11 bases lay between the germline ends. The CDR3, as DNA: TGTGCCAGCACGGTGAACAGGGGAAACACCATATATTTT. It codes for CASTVNRGNTIYF.

The rearrangement links TRBV7-9 to TRBJ1-6; 10 bases are shared with TRBD1. Trimming took 6 bases from V and 9 from J; bases not matched to a gene: 8. The CDR3 spans 15 residues. Germline loops: CDR1 SEHNR, CDR2 FQNEAQ (reference sequence). CDR3 loop: CASSGSGQGSSPLHF. CDR3 coding DNA: TGTGCCAGCAGTGGTTCGGGACAGGGGAGTTCACCCCTCCACTTT.

V is TRBV5-1 and J is TRBJ1-2; 9 bases line up with TRBD1. The CDR3 is 16 amino acids. Looked up from germline, CDR1 is SGHRS and CDR2 is YFSETQ. Trimming took 0 bases from V and 1 from J; bases not matched to a gene: 4. The CDR3 coding sequence is TGCGCCAGCAGCTTGGATGGGACAGGGAATAACTATGGCTACACCTTC. This gives the protein CASSLDGTGNNYGYTF.

The DNA of the CDR3 is TGTGCCAGCAGTCCCTCCGGGACAGGGAGTTGGCGCAATCAGCCCCAGCATTTT. Translating it yields CASSPSGTGSWRNQPQHF. The chain links TRBV6-6 to TRBJ1-5, with 9 positions matching TRBD1. The V gene's germline CDR1 is MNHNY and CDR2 SVGAGI (reference sequence). V gave up 5 bases and J gave up 2 bases; unmatched junction bases: 13. This CDR3 is built from 18 residues.

In this sample, this clone turned up once. This chain connects TRBV6-1 to TRBJ1-6, with D uncertain. The CDR3 loop spans 15 amino acids. Germline lookup yields CDR1 MNHNS and CDR2 SASEGT. V was shortened by 1 base and J by 4 bases, with 8 bases between the two germline ends. CDR3: CASSEVGSYNSPLHF. DNA for the CDR3: TGTGCCAGCAGTGAAGTGGGCAGTTATAATTCACCCCTCCACTTT.

This chain joins TRBV6-2 or TRBV6-3 and TRBJ2-1, with D tentatively TRBD1 (6 bases). The CDR3 is 16 residues long. Germline V lookup: CDR1 MNHEY, CDR2 SVGEGT. The V gene lost 0 bases and the J gene lost 2 bases, with 11 bases spanning the gap. The CDR3 DNA is TGTGCCAGCAGTTACTCGAAGCAGGGGACCTACAATGAGCAGTTCTTC. Translation gives CASSYSKQGTYNEQFF.